These T cell receptor beta chains were read from a single sample in a study of human T cells and chemical hapten exposure. TCRdb used MiXCR to reprocess the RACE reads, holding one entry per CDR3 protein. The data hold some 350,000 distinct CDR3 sequences, with approximately 6.3% observed a single time. Sequencing used whole blood, obtained in connection with sensitization to the hapten diphenylcyclopropenone (DPC). Receptors originate from a woman between 18 and 30 years old with alopecia areata. Some clones in this sample may be carry-over from other donors' samples. Each CDR3 is given with its conserved first and last residue. Fields, in order: V gene, J gene, D gene, clone size, CDR3 DNA, CDR3 protein. D genes are given only for firm matches. Expanded clones are given a class, and other clones once, few, many or no size at all.

TRBV13,TRBJ2-7,TRBD2,few,TGTGCCAGCAGCATTAGCGGGGGGCATGCCTACGAGCAGTACTTC,CASSISGGHAYEQYF
TRBV28,TRBJ1-3,.,few,TGTGCCAGCAGGCAGGGGACCTCTGGAAACACCATATATTTT,CASRQGTSGNTIYF
TRBV29-1,TRBJ2-3,.,many,TGCAGCGCCTCACTCCCGGGAGATACGCAGTATTTT,CSASLPGDTQYF
TRBV6-2/TRBV6-3,TRBJ2-2,.,many,TGTGCCAGCAGTTACCGTCAATTAGGGGAGCTGTTTTTT,CASSYRQLGELFF
TRBV12-3/TRBV12-4,TRBJ2-7,.,.,TGTGCCAGCAGTTTAATTGGAGGTTCCTACGAGCAGTACTTC,CASSLIGGSYEQYF
TRBV5-4,TRBJ2-1,.,.,TGTGCCAGCAGAGGGGACGGAGTCTACAATGAGCAGTTCTTC,CASRGDGVYNEQFF
TRBV7-2,TRBJ1-6,.,.,TGTGCCAGCAGCTCAACACCTTTCCCGGATAATTCACCCCTCCACTTT,CASSSTPFPDNSPLHF
TRBV7-2,TRBJ1-5,.,few,TGTGCCAGCAGCTTAGTGCGCAATCAGCCCCAGCATTTT,CASSLVRNQPQHF
TRBV5-1,TRBJ2-3,.,few,TGCGCCAGCAGCTTAGGGGACGGGGGAAATACGCAGTATTTT,CASSLGDGGNTQYF
TRBV7-2,TRBJ2-5,.,many,TGTGCCAGCAGCTTTTCAATGGGATTGCAAGAGACCCAGTACTTC,CASSFSMGLQETQYF
TRBV6-2/TRBV6-3,TRBJ1-1,.,few,TGTGCCAGCAGACTCCCAGGGGAAGGAGGGACTGAAGCTTTCTTT,CASRLPGEGGTEAFF
TRBV6-6,TRBJ2-5,TRBD2,.,TGTGCCAGCAGGAGAGCGGGGGTAGAGACCCAGTACTTC,CASRRAGVETQYF
TRBV9,TRBJ2-7,TRBD1,.,TGTGCCAGCGGATCGGGGACAGCTCCCTCCTACGAGCAGTACTTC,CASGSGTAPSYEQYF
TRBV4-2,TRBJ2-5,.,many,TGTGCCAGCAGCCAAGGCTTGGATCCCGGAGAGACCCAGTACTTC,CASSQGLDPGETQYF
TRBV6-1,TRBJ2-3,.,many,TGTGCCAGCAGTGTGGGGGGCCCGTCTACAGATACGCAGTATTTT,CASSVGGPSTDTQYF
TRBV12-3/TRBV12-4,TRBJ1-4,.,.,TGTGCCAGCAGTTTTTCGGATGAAAAACTGTTTTTT,CASSFSDEKLFF
TRBV2,TRBJ2-5,.,many,TGTGCCAGCAGTGGACAGATCCAAGAGACCCAGTACTTC,CASSGQIQETQYF
TRBV4-3,TRBJ1-6,.,.,TGCGCCAGCAGCCAGGTCCGGGATTATAATTCACCCCTCCACTTT,CASSQVRDYNSPLHF
TRBV28,TRBJ2-7,TRBD1,few,TGTGCCAGCAGTGGCACAGGGGAGAACGCCTACGAGCAGTACTTC,CASSGTGENAYEQYF
TRBV6-5,TRBJ1-6,.,few,TGTGCCAGCACGAGAGGCAATAATTCACCCCTCCACTTT,CASTRGNNSPLHF
TRBV2,TRBJ2-7,TRBD2,few,TGTGCCAGCAGCTCTTATAGCGGGGGGGCTTACGAGCAGTACTTC,CASSSYSGGAYEQYF
TRBV11-2,TRBJ2-1,.,few,TGTGCCAGCAGTCGCATGGTCCAGGGAAGCGATGAGCAGTTCTTC,CASSRMVQGSDEQFF
TRBV6-2/TRBV6-3,TRBJ2-2,.,once,TGTGCCAGCAGTCGGACAGCCGCGAACACCGGGGAGCTGTTTTTT,CASSRTAANTGELFF
TRBV6-6,TRBJ1-6,.,few,TGTGCCAGCAGTTACCCCGGACGCGTCAATTCACCCCTCCACTTT,CASSYPGRVNSPLHF
TRBV4-1,TRBJ1-2,.,few,TGCGCCAGCAGCCAACCAACAGGGATGGGGTATGGCTACACCTTC,CASSQPTGMGYGYTF
TRBV7-9,TRBJ2-1,TRBD2,.,TGTGCCAGCAGCCCGATGACTAGCGGGGTTGAGCAGTTCTTC,CASSPMTSGVEQFF
TRBV7-6,TRBJ1-1,.,many,TGTGCCAGCAGCCCTAGGGGGGCCAATGAGGCTTTCTTT,CASSPRGANEAFF
TRBV20-1,TRBJ1-5,TRBD1,.,TGCAGTGCTAGATGGGGACAGGGTTTCCATCAGCCCCAGCATTTT,CSARWGQGFHQPQHF
TRBV25-1,TRBJ2-3,.,.,TGTGCCAGCAGTGAATGGAAGGGGACCACAGATACGCAGTATTTT,CASSEWKGTTDTQYF
TRBV6-2/TRBV6-3,TRBJ1-1,.,many,TGTGCCAGCAGGAGGGGGATAGAAAACACTGAAGCTTTCTTT,CASRRGIENTEAFF
TRBV3-1,TRBJ1-1,.,.,TGTGCCAGCAGCCCACAGGACTCGGGCACTGAAGCTTTCTTT,CASSPQDSGTEAFF
TRBV7-3,TRBJ1-1,.,.,TGTGCCAGCAGCTTCCACATGAACACTGAAGCTTTCTTT,CASSFHMNTEAFF
TRBV20-1,TRBJ2-1,TRBD1,few,TGCAGTTCTCCGGGACAGGGGTACAATGAGCAGTTCTTC,CSSPGQGYNEQFF
TRBV6-2/TRBV6-3,TRBJ1-5,.,many,TGTGCCAGCAGTTACGGCCAGCGCAATCAGCCCCAGCATTTT,CASSYGQRNQPQHF
TRBV6-5,TRBJ1-2,TRBD1,many,TGTGCCAGCAAACCGGGACAGGGGTTAGTTGACTATGGCTACACCTTC,CASKPGQGLVDYGYTF
TRBV4-1,TRBJ2-3,.,.,TGCGCCAGCAGCCCCCCCCGGGATACGCAGTATTTT,CASSPPRDTQYF
TRBV6-2/TRBV6-3,TRBJ2-6,.,many,TGTGCCAGCAGTTATCGCTCTGGGGCCAACGTCCTGACTTTC,CASSYRSGANVLTF
TRBV5-1,TRBJ2-5,TRBD2,many,TGCGCCAGCAGCTTGGTGGAGCGGGGTCAAGAGACCCAGTACTTC,CASSLVERGQETQYF
TRBV4-3,TRBJ2-4,.,.,TGCGCCAGCAGCCACCGAGACCCAGCCAAAAACATTCAGTACTTC,CASSHRDPAKNIQYF
TRBV9,TRBJ2-1,.,few,TGTGCCAGCAGCGTAGATCATGCGGGGAGTGAGCAGTTCTTC,CASSVDHAGSEQFF
TRBV7-2,TRBJ2-1,.,many,TGTGCCAGCAGCTTAGTAGGAAGACACAATGAGCAGTTCTTC,CASSLVGRHNEQFF
TRBV12-3/TRBV12-4,TRBJ2-1,.,few,TGTGCCAGCAGTTCCGACCAAGGACTGGTCGATGAGCAGTTCTTC,CASSSDQGLVDEQFF
TRBV5-4,TRBJ2-1,.,.,TGTGCCAGCAGCTTTCGGGATGAGCAGTTCTTC,CASSFRDEQFF
TRBV6-5,TRBJ2-5,.,few,TGTGCCAGCAGTTACGGAGGGGCGAAGACCCAGTACTTC,CASSYGGAKTQYF
TRBV10-3,TRBJ2-7,.,few,TGTGCCACCACCGGGACACACTCCTATAGGTACTTC,CATTGTHSYRYF
TRBV29-1,TRBJ2-3,.,.,TGCAGCGTTGGATCTTTGGGTGGTACAGATACGCAGTATTTT,CSVGSLGGTDTQYF
TRBV12-3/TRBV12-4,TRBJ1-6,.,many,TGTGCCAGCAGTCTACGGGACTTTACTTCACCCCTCCACTTT,CASSLRDFTSPLHF
TRBV4-3,TRBJ2-3,.,.,TGCGCCAGCAGCCAAGATATTTACGGGGGCAGCACAGATACGCAGTATTTT,CASSQDIYGGSTDTQYF
TRBV6-5,TRBJ2-3,TRBD2,.,TGTGCCAGTTGCGCGGGGGGGAGCACAGATACGCAGTATTTT,CASCAGGSTDTQYF
TRBV3-1,TRBJ2-7,.,many,TGTGCCAGCAGCCTCGTAAGCGGGGAGCAGTACTTC,CASSLVSGEQYF
TRBV6-2/TRBV6-3,TRBJ2-7,TRBD1,many,TGTGCCAGCAGCTCATCAACAGGGGCAATCAACGAGCAGTACTTC,CASSSSTGAINEQYF
TRBV7-9,TRBJ1-1,.,.,TGTGCCAGCAGCTTAGTGCGAAGGGGCGAGGAAGCTTTCTTT,CASSLVRRGEEAFF
TRBV3-1,TRBJ1-1,.,few,TGTGCCAGCAGCCAAGCACGCGGGATGAACACTGAAGCTTTCTTT,CASSQARGMNTEAFF
TRBV9,TRBJ2-2,TRBD2,many,TGTGCCAGCAGAGCGGGGGGGCCAGGTTACACCGGGGAGCTGTTTTTT,CASRAGGPGYTGELFF
TRBV7-8,TRBJ2-3,.,many,TGTGCCAGCAGCTGGTCGCTTAGCACAGATACGCAGTATTTT,CASSWSLSTDTQYF